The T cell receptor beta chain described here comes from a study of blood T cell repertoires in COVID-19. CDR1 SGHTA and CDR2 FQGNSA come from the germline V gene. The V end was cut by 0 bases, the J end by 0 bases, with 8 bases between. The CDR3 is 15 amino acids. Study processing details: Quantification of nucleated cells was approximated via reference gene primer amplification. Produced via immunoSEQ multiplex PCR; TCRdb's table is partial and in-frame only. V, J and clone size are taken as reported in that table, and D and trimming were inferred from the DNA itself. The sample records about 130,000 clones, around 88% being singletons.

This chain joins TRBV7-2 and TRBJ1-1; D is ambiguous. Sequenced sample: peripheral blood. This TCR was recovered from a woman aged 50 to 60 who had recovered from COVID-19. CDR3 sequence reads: CASSLARGMNTEAFF. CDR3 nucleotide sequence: TGTGCCAGCAGCTTAGCGAGAGGGATGAACACTGAAGCTTTCTTT.